This T cell receptor beta chain was observed in a study of human T cells and chemical hapten exposure. The V gene lost 0 bases and the J gene lost 0 bases, with 3 bases spanning the gap. Germline loops: CDR1 KGHSH, CDR2 LQKENI. The CDR3 is 14 residues long. This clonotype was seen repeatedly, ten times or more. Time point meaning: patch test 2, 6 weeks after DPC sensitization. The sample's treatment: therapeutic diphenylcyclopropenone sensitization with weekly scalp DPC. TCRdb reanalysed the RACE reads using MiXCR and keeps one entry per CDR3 protein. Counted here are roughly 40,000 distinct CDR3 sequences, around 9% occurring once; the ten biggest clones make up around 16%.

The sequences come from whole blood, collected in connection with sensitization to the hapten diphenylcyclopropenone (DPC). This sequence joins TRBV18 and TRBJ1-5, with D uncertain. The TCR originated in a woman in her forties with alopecia areata. Some clones in this sample may be carry-over from other donors' samples. The CDR3 sequence: CASSPPGSNQPQHF. CDR3 coding DNA: TGTGCCAGCTCACCACCAGGTAGCAATCAGCCCCAGCATTTT.